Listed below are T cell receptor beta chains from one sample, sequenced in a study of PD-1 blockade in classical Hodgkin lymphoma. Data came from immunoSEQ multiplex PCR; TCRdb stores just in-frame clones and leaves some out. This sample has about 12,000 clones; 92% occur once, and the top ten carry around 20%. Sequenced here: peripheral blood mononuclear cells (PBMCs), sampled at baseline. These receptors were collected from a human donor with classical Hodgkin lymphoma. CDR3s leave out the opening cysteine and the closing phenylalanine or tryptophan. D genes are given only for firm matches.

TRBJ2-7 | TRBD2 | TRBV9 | ASSAGGALLYEQY
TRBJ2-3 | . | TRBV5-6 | ASSLKGADTQY
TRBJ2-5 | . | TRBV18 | ASSPPWTEGIKETQY
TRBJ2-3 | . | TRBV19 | ASSIQPLATSTDTQY
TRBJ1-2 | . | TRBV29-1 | SVETAYGYT
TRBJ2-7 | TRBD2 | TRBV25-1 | ASSFPGGGSEQY
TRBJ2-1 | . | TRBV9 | ASSVDPMSDEQF
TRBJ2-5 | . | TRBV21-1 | ASSSIRRGYQETQY
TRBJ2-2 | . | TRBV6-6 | ASRTGDFIGELF
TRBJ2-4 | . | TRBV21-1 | ASSKLGWTGEFPKNIQY
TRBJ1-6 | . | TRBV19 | ASTGKPYNSPLH
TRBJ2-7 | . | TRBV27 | ASSFGGAAYEQY
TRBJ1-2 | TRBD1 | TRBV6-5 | ASSGSTTGYYGYT
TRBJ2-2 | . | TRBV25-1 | ASSEGISGVNTGELF
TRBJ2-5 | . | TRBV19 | ASSSRTEETQY
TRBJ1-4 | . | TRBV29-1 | SVRRVSNEKLF
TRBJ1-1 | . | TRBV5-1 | ASSLALPDTEAF
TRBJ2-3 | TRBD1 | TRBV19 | ASSGTGVPDTQY
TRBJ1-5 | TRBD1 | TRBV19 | ASRFRGPSNQPQH
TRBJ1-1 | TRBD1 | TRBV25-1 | ASSTTTGWPTEAF
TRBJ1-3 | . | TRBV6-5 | ASTKRPSGNTIY
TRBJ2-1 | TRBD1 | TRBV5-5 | ASSPGQGASSYNEQF
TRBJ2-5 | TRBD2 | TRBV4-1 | ASSLTSVKETQY